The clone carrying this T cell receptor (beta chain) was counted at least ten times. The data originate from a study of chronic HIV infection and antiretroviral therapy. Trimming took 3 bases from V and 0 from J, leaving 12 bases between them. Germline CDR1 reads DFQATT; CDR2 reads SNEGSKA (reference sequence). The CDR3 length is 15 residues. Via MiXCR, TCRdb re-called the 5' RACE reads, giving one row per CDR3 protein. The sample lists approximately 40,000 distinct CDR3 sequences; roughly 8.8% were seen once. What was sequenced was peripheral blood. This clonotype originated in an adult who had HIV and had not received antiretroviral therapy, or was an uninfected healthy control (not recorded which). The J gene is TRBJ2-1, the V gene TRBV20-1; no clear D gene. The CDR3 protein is CSASPASSSYNEQFF. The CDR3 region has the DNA TGCAGTGCTAGCCCAGCCTCGAGCTCCTACAATGAGCAGTTCTTC.